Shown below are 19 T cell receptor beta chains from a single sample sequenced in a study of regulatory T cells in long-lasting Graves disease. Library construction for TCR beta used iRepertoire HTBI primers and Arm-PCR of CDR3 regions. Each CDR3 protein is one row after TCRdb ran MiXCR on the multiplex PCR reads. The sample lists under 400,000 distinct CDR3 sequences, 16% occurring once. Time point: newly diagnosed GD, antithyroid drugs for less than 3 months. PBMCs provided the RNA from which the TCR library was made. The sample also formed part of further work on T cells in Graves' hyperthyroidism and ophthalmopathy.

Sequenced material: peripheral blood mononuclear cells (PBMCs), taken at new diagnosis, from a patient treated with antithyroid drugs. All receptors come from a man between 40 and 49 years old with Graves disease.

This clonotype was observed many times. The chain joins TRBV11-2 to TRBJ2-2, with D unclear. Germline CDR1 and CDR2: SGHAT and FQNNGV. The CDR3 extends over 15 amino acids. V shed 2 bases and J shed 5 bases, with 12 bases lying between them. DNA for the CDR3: TGTGCCAGCAGCTTATGGGCGCAGACGACCGGGGAGCTGTTTTTT. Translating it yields CASSLWAQTTGELFF.

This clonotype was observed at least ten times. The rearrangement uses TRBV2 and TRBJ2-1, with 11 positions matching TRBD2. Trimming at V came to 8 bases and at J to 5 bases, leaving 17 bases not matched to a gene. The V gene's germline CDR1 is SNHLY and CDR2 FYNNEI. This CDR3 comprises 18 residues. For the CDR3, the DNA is TGTGCCAGCGCAACCTTCAGGGGAGGACTAGCGGGTGACAATGAGCAGTTCTTC. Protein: CASATFRGGLAGDNEQFF.

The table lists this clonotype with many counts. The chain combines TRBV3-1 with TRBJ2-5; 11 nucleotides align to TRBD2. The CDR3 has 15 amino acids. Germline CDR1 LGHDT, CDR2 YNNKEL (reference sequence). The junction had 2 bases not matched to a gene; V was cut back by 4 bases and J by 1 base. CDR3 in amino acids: CASSRSGGAQETQYF. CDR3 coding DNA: TGTGCCAGCAGCCGTAGCGGGGGGGCCCAAGAGACCCAGTACTTC.

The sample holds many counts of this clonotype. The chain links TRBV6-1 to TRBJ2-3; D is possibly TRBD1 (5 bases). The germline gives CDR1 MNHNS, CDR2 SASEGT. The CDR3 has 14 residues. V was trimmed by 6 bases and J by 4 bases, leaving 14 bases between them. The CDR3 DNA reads TGTGCCAGCAGCCGACAGCGCGGAGCAGATACGCAGTATTTT. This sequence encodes CASSRQRGADTQYF.

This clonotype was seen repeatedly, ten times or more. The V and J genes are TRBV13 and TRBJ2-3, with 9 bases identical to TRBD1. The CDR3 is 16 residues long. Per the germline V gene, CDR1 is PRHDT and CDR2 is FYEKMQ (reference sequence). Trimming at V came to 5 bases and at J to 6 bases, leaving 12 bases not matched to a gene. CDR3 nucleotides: TGTGCCAGCAGCGAAAAGACAGGGGGTCGTGCGGATACGCAGTATTTT. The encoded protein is CASSEKTGGRADTQYF.

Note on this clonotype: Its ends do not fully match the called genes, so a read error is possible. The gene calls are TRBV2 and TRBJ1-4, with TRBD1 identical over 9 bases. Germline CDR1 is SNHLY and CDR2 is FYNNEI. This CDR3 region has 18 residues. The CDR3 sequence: CAASVGTGLITTNERLFF. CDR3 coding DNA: TGTGCTGCAAGTGTCGGGACAGGGCTTATTACAACTAATGAAAGACTGTTTTTT.

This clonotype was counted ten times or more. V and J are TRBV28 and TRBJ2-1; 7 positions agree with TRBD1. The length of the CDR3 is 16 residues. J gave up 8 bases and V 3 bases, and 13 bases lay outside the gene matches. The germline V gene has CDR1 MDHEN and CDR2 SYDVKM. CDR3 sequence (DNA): TGTGCCAGCAGTTTGTCCGGGACAGCTATATCAGATGAGCAGTTCTTC. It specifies CASSLSGTAISDEQFF.

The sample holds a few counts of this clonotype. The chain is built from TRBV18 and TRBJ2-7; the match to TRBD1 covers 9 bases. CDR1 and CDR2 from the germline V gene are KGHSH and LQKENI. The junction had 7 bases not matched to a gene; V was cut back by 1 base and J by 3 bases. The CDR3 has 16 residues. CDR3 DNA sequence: TGTGCCAGCTCACCACAGGGACAGGGTGGTCGCTACGAGCAGTACTTC. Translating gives CASSPQGQGGRYEQYF. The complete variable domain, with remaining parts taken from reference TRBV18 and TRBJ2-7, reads NAGVMQNPRHLVRRRGQEARLRCSPMKGHSHVYWYRQLPEEGLKFMVYLQKENIIDESGMPKERFSAEFPKEGPSILRIQQVVRGDSAAYFCASSPQGQGGRYEQYFGPGTRLTVT.

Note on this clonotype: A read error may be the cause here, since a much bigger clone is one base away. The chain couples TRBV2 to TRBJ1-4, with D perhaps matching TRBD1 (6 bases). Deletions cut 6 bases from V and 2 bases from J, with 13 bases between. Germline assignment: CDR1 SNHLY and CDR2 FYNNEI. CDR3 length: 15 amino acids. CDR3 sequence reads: CASRRTGSTNEKLFF. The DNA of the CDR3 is TGTGCCAGCAGACGAACAGGGTCGACTAATGAAAAACTGTTTTTT.

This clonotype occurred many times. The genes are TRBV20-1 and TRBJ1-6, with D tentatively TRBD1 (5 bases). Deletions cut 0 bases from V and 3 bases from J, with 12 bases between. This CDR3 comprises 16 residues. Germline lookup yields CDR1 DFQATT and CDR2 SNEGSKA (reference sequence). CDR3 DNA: TGCAGTGCTAGAGATCCACCAGACAGCTATAATTCACCCCTCCACTTT. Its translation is CSARDPPDSYNSPLHF.

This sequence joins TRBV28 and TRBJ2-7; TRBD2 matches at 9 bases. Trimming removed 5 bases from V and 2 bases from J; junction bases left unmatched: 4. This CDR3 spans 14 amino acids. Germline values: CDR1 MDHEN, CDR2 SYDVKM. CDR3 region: CASSPAGGPYEQYF. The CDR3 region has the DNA TGTGCCAGCAGTCCAGCGGGGGGACCCTACGAGCAGTACTTC.

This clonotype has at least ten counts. CDR3 bases: TGTGCTAGTGGTTTGTCGGGCTACGAGCAGTACTTC. It specifies CASGLSGYEQYF. J is TRBJ2-7 and V is TRBV12-5; D is uncertain. The CDR3 length is 12 residues. Trimming shortened V by 2 bases and J by 3 bases, and 5 bases separated the two germline ends. Germline CDR1 reads LGHNT; CDR2 reads FRNRAP.

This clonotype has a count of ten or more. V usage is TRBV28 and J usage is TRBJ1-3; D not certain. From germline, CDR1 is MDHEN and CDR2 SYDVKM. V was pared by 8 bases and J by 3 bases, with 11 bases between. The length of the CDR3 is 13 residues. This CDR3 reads CASPDNLGNTIYF. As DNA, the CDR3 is TGTGCCAGCCCCGACAACCTTGGAAACACCATATATTTT.

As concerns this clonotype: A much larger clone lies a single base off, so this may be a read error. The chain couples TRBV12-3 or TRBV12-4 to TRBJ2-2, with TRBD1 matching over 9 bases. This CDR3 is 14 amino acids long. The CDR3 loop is CASLQGAHTGELYF. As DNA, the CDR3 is TGTGCCAGCCTACAGGGGGCGCACACCGGGGAGCTGTATTTT.

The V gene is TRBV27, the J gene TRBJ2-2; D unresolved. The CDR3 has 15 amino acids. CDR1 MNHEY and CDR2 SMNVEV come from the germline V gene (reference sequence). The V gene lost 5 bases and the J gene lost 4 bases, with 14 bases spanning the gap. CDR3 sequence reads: CASSPRQESTGELFF. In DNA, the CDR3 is TGTGCCAGCAGTCCCCGACAAGAGAGCACCGGGGAGCTGTTTTTT.

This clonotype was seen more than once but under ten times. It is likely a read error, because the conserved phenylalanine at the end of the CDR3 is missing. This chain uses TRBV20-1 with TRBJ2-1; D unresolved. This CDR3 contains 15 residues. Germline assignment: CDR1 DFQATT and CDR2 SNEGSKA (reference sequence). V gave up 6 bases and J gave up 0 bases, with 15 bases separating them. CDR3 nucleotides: TGCAGTGCACCACGGTTGGGTATCTCCTACAATGAGCAGTTCCTC. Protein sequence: CSAPRLGISYNEQFL.

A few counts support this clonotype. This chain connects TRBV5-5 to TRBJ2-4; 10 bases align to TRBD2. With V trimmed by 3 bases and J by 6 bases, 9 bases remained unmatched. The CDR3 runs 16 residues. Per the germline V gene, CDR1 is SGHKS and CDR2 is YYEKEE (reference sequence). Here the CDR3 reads CASSSGERGGANIQYF. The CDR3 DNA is TGTGCCAGCAGCTCGGGCGAGCGGGGGGGCGCAAACATTCAGTACTTC.

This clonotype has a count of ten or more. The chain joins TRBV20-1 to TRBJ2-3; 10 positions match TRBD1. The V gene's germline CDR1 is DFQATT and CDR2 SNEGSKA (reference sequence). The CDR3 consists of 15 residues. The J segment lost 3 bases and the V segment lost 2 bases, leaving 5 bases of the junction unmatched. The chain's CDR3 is CSARFRTGGTDTQYF. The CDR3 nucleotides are TGCAGTGCTAGATTTAGGACAGGGGGTACAGATACGCAGTATTTT.

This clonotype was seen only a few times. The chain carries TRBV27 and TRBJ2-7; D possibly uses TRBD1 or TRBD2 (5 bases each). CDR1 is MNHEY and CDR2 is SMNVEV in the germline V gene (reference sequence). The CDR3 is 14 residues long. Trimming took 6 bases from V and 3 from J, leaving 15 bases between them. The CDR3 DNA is TGTGCCAGCAGAGTATTTGAGGGGAACTACGAGCAGTACTTC. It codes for CASRVFEGNYEQYF.